The next 16 T cell receptor beta chains were all read from a single sample in a study of shared clonotypes between healthy human individuals. Method: immunoSEQ multiplex PCR; TCRdb's copy keeps in-frame clones and lacks some. The sample yields approximately 2.5 million clones, 90% to 95% seen once. Sequencing was done on a sample of naive CD4+ T cells sorted from blood. Subset reported: CD45RA+ positively selected. The receptors originated from a man aged 18 to 29 in good health.

The rearrangement uses TRBV4-1 and TRBJ2-2; unclear D gene. CDR1 is MGHRA and CDR2 is YSYEKL in the germline V gene. The CDR3 has 15 amino acids. V was trimmed by 6 bases and J by 0 bases, leaving 11 bases between them. The CDR3 reads CASSSLGTNTGELFF. The CDR3 DNA reads TGCGCCAGCAGTAGTCTCGGCACGAACACCGGGGAGCTGTTTTTT.

A word on this clone: The sample holds other DNA sequences that translate to the same CDR3. V gene TRBV29-1 combines with J gene TRBJ2-5, with D uncertain. The germline CDR1 and CDR2 sequences are SQVTM and ANQGSEA. V lost 1 base and J lost 1, with 4 bases in between. This CDR3 is 12 amino acids long. CDR3 amino acids: CSVEGTQETQYF. The CDR3, as DNA: TGCAGCGTTGAAGGAACCCAAGAGACCCAGTACTTC.

This clone occurred once. The chain joins TRBV2 to TRBJ2-7; 7 bases match TRBD1. The CDR3 runs to 19 residues. From germline, CDR1 is SNHLY and CDR2 FYNNEI. V lost 6 bases and J lost 4; bases outside the gene matches: 24. In DNA form, the CDR3 reads TGTGCCAGCAGCGGCCTGGGACAGTTTTGGTCACGGGTGGGGTACGAGCAGTACTTC. Its translation: CASSGLGQFWSRVGYEQYF.

The chain carries TRBV6-1 and TRBJ2-5; a possible D gene is TRBD1 (5 bases). Germline CDR1 and CDR2: MNHNS and SASEGT. With 2 bases removed from V and 5 bases from J, the gap between germline ends came to 9 bases. The CDR3 has 13 residues. The CDR3 reads CASSERGWETQYF. Written as DNA, the CDR3 is TGTGCCAGCAGTGAAAGGGGATGGGAGACCCAGTACTTC.

V is TRBV28 and J is TRBJ2-1; 9 bases map to TRBD1. The V segment lost 6 bases and the J segment 1 base; nucleotides outside the gene matches: 7. This CDR3 is built from 16 residues. CDR1 is MDHEN, CDR2 SYDVKM, per germline. CDR3 in DNA: TGTGCCAGCAGCCTAGACAGGGGGGCTTCCTACAATGAGCAGTTCTTC. It is translated as CASSLDRGASYNEQFF.

The CDR3 reads CASSISYSLAGEFF. As DNA, the CDR3 is TGTGCCAGTAGTATATCATATTCCCTTGCGGGGGAGTTCTTC. This rearrangement joins TRBV19 to TRBJ2-1; 7 positions match TRBD2. CDR1 is LNHDA and CDR2 is SQIVND in the germline V gene (reference sequence). The CDR3 consists of 14 residues. The V gene end was trimmed by 2 bases and the J gene end by 14 bases; junction bases not matched to a gene: 12.

This clone appeared a single time. This rearrangement joins TRBV6-5 to TRBJ1-6; D remains unclear. Germline loops: CDR1 MNHEY, CDR2 SVGAGI. Deletions cut 2 bases from V and 7 bases from J, with 12 bases between. This CDR3 region has 15 residues. The CDR3 loop is CASSYHWQQNSPLHF. The DNA of the CDR3 is TGTGCCAGCAGTTACCACTGGCAGCAGAATTCACCCCTCCACTTT.

Comment on this clone: Other DNA variants within this sample encode the same CDR3. The V call is TRBV10-3, the J call TRBJ2-3; 7 bases line up with TRBD1. Germline trimming cut 5 bases from V and 0 bases from J; bases unmatched to any gene: 2. CDR1 and CDR2 (germline): ENHRY, SYGVKD. The CDR3 is 14 residues long. CDR3 protein: CAISPDRSTDTQYF. Here the CDR3 DNA reads TGTGCCATCAGTCCGGACAGGAGCACAGATACGCAGTATTTT.

This sequence joins TRBV19 and TRBJ1-1, with a tentative D call TRBD1 (5 bases). CDR1 and CDR2 (germline): LNHDA, SQIVND (reference sequence). The length of the CDR3 is 13 residues. The germline V and J ends were trimmed by 7 bases and 1 base, with 10 bases remaining between them. CDR3 coding DNA: TGTGCCAGTACGGAGGGACGGAACACTGAAGCTTTCTTT. The encoded protein is CASTEGRNTEAFF. The full variable domain, completed using reference TRBV19 and TRBJ1-1, is DGGITQSPKYLFRKEGQNVTLSCEQNLNHDAMYWYRQDPGQGLRLIYYSQIVNDFQKGDIAEGYSVSREKKESFPLTVTSAQKNPTAFYLCASTEGRNTEAFFGQGTRLTVV.

This chain links TRBV11-3 with TRBJ2-7; TRBD1 aligns across 8 bases. Germline loops: CDR1 SGHNT, CDR2 YENEEA. There are 15 residues in the CDR3. Trimming took 5 bases from V and 5 from J; bases not matched to a gene: 11. The CDR3, as DNA: TGTGCCAGCAGCCGATCCGGGACAGGCAACAACGAGCAGTACTTC. Its translation is CASSRSGTGNNEQYF.

J is TRBJ1-1 and V is TRBV2, with a weak D call TRBD1 (5 bases). Looked up from germline, CDR1 is SNHLY and CDR2 is FYNNEI. The CDR3 loop spans 16 amino acids. The V and J ends lost 7 bases and 6 bases respectively, with 24 bases between them. CDR3 sequence reads: CASTGEGRGVSAEAFF. The CDR3 bases are TGTGCCAGCACTGGGGAAGGTCGGGGGGTATCGGCTGAAGCTTTCTTT.

The chain recombines TRBV10-3 with TRBJ2-6; TRBD2 might be the D (5 bases). The V gene's germline CDR1 is ENHRY and CDR2 SYGVKD. Trimming cost V 10 bases and J 2 bases, with 15 bases left between them. This CDR3 is 15 amino acids long. The CDR3 bases are TGTGCCACCCTTGATGGAGGAACTGGGGCCAACGTCCTGACTTTC. Protein: CATLDGGTGANVLTF.

V usage is TRBV27 and J usage is TRBJ2-4; D gene ambiguous. Looked up from germline, CDR1 is MNHEY and CDR2 is SMNVEV (reference sequence). V shed 0 bases and J shed 0 bases, with 6 bases lying between them. The CDR3 has 15 residues. Here the CDR3 DNA reads TGTGCCAGCAGTTTATCTCTCCAAGCCAAAAACATTCAGTACTTC. Its translation is CASSLSLQAKNIQYF.

The V call is TRBV4-2, the J call TRBJ1-2; D possibly corresponds to TRBD1 (6 bases). Deletions cut 3 bases from V and 6 bases from J, with 17 bases between. The germline CDR1 and CDR2 sequences are LGHNA and YNFKEQ. The CDR3 sequence is 15 residues long. CDR3 amino acids: CASSQLGRDNHGYTF. The CDR3, as DNA: TGTGCCAGCAGCCAGTTGGGTCGGGACAACCATGGCTACACCTTC.

This chain connects TRBV20-1 to TRBJ2-2; no reliable D call. This CDR3 contains 11 residues. The ends were cut back, 5 bases at V and 5 bases at J, with 6 bases in the middle. Germline V gives CDR1 DFQATT, CDR2 SNEGSKA (reference sequence). The CDR3 is CSAEITGELFF. CDR3 in DNA: TGCAGTGCTGAAATTACCGGGGAGCTGTTTTTT.

This chain joins TRBV25-1 and TRBJ2-7; 10 positions agree with TRBD2. Germline V gene sequence: CDR1 MGHDK, CDR2 SYGVNS. The CDR3 loop spans 15 amino acids. Unmatched junction bases numbered 5, after V lost 5 bases and J lost 1 base. CDR3: CASSPLAGISYEQYF. CDR3 DNA: TGTGCCAGCAGTCCACTAGCGGGGATTTCCTACGAGCAGTACTTC.